Listed here are 21 T cell receptor beta chains from one sample, sequenced in a study of shared clonotypes between healthy human individuals. Libraries were prepared by immunoSEQ multiplex PCR; TCRdb keeps only in-frame clonotypes and omits some of them. The data hold a few million clones, with approximately 90% observed a single time. The sequenced material came from naive CD4+ T cells sorted from blood. Subset denoted: CD45RA+ positively selected. These receptors were taken from a man between 18 and 35 years old in good health.

The rearrangement uses TRBV19 and TRBJ1-5; D gene ambiguous. Germline lookup yields CDR1 LNHDA and CDR2 SQIVND (reference sequence). Trimming took off 3 bases at V and 3 bases at J, with 21 bases between the two ends. The CDR3 is 18 residues long. CDR3 in amino acids: CASSINYGQVQVNQPQHF. DNA of the CDR3: TGTGCCAGTAGTATTAACTACGGGCAGGTTCAAGTCAATCAGCCCCAGCATTTT.

This sequence joins TRBV28 and TRBJ1-5; D gene ambiguous. Per germline, CDR1 MDHEN and CDR2 SYDVKM. Trimming pared 2 bases from V and 6 bases from J, leaving 2 bases between. This CDR3 contains 11 residues. CDR3 sequence reads: CASSLLQPQHF. CDR3 coding DNA: TGTGCCAGCAGTTTACTTCAGCCCCAGCATTTT.

The chain uses TRBV7-2 and TRBJ1-3; no reliable D call. The V end lost 0 bases, the J end lost 0 bases, and 9 bases lay between the germline ends. Germline V gives CDR1 SGHTA, CDR2 FQGNSA. The CDR3 is 16 amino acids. CDR3: CASSLATATSGNTIYF. In DNA form, the CDR3 reads TGTGCCAGCAGCTTAGCGACGGCTACCTCTGGAAACACCATATATTTT. Complete variable domain (other parts from reference TRBV7-2 and TRBJ1-3): GAGVSQSPSNKVTEKGKDVELRCDPISGHTALYWYRQSLGQGLEFLIYFQGNSAPDKSGLPSDRFSAERTGGSVSTLTIQRTQQEDSAVYLCASSLATATSGNTIYFGEGSWLTVV.

The V call is TRBV5-6, the J call TRBJ2-7; D remains ambiguous. V was cut by 4 bases and J by 6 bases, with 17 bases left in between. Germline V CDR1 and CDR2: SGHDT, YYEEEE. CDR3 length: 14 amino acids. CDR3 coding DNA: TGTGCCAGCAGCCCTCGAAAGGGAAGCAGCGAGCAGTACTTC. Protein sequence: CASSPRKGSSEQYF.

This clone was recorded once. V is TRBV4-1 and J is TRBJ2-3, with D possibly TRBD2 on 6 matching bases. CDR1 and CDR2 (germline): MGHRA, YSYEKL. The V end lost 2 bases, the J end lost 2 bases, and 11 bases lay between the germline ends. The length of the CDR3 is 15 residues. CDR3 DNA: TGCGCCAGCAGCCAATCGGGGGTAGCCACAGATACGCAGTATTTT. The encoded protein is CASSQSGVATDTQYF.

The sample holds one count of this clone. V is TRBV5-1 and J is TRBJ2-5, with 10 bases matching TRBD2. Germline assignment: CDR1 SGHRS and CDR2 YFSETQ. The CDR3 consists of 16 residues. Trimming took 0 bases from V and 5 from J; bases not matched to a gene: 7. CDR3 sequence reads: CASSLAASGGRETQYF. As DNA, the CDR3 is TGCGCCAGCAGCTTGGCGGCTAGCGGGGGTCGTGAGACCCAGTACTTC.

The chain couples TRBV10-1 to TRBJ2-4; 7 nucleotides agree with TRBD2. V lost 1 base and J lost 10; bases outside the gene matches: 7. CDR1 is WNHNN, CDR2 SYGVQD, per germline (reference sequence). This CDR3 contains 14 residues. The CDR3 here is CASSEFAGEGIQYF. The CDR3 DNA follows: TGCGCCAGCAGTGAGTTTGCGGGAGAGGGGATTCAGTACTTC.

Details on this clone: The sample contains more than one DNA sequence encoding this CDR3. The chain employs TRBV18 and TRBJ1-5; 8 nucleotides align to TRBD1. The J segment lost 2 bases and the V segment lost 6 bases, leaving 6 bases of the junction unmatched. Germline CDR1 is KGHSH and CDR2 is LQKENI. CDR3 length: 15 amino acids. CDR3 protein: CASSPTGGGNQPQHF. The CDR3 DNA sequence: TGTGCCAGCTCGCCTACAGGGGGAGGCAATCAGCCCCAGCATTTT.

Remarks on this clone: One junction end disagrees with the germline gene, perhaps due to a read error. The sample contains more than one DNA sequence encoding this CDR3. This chain connects TRBV30 to TRBJ1-1, with no clear D. This CDR3 has 13 amino acids. The germline gives CDR1 GTSNPN, CDR2 SVGIG (reference sequence). Here the CDR3 reads CAWRFIGNTEAFF. Written as DNA, the CDR3 is TGTGCCTGGAGATTTATTGGGAACACTGAGGCTTTCTTT. Filled out from reference TRBV30 and TRBJ1-1, the complete variable domain reads SQTIHQWPATLVQPVGSPLSLECTVEGTSNPNLYWYRQAAGRGLQLLFYSVGIGQISSEVPQNLSASRPQDRQFILSSKKLLLSDSGFYLCAWRFIGNTEAFFGQGTRLTVV.

The gene calls are TRBV4-1 and TRBJ1-2; D not resolved. Germline CDR1 is MGHRA and CDR2 is YSYEKL. The CDR3 length is 13 residues. V was trimmed by 0 bases and J by 12 bases, leaving 14 bases between them. This CDR3 is CASSQDRWRENTF. In DNA form, the CDR3 reads TGCGCCAGCAGCCAAGATCGATGGCGGGAGAACACCTTC.

The sample holds a few counts of this clone. Different DNA sequences within this sample yield the same CDR3. The chain employs TRBV4-2 and TRBJ2-1, with 10 bases aligning to TRBD2. Germline CDR1 and CDR2: LGHNA and YNFKEQ. The J segment lost 2 bases and the V segment lost 0 bases, leaving 1 base of the junction unmatched. This CDR3 spans 16 amino acids. The CDR3 DNA reads TGTGCCAGCAGCCAAGATCTAGCGGGGGCCTACAATGAGCAGTTCTTC. This translates into CASSQDLAGAYNEQFF.

The chain links TRBV6-6 to TRBJ1-5; 8 nucleotides line up with TRBD1. The germline CDR1 and CDR2 sequences are MNHNY and SVGAGI (reference sequence). CDR3 size: 14 residues. V was pared by 0 bases and J by 5 bases, with 0 bases of the junction left unmatched. The CDR3 spells CASSYSQGDQPQHF. The CDR3 coding sequence is TGTGCCAGCAGTTACTCACAGGGGGATCAGCCCCAGCATTTT.

The V call is TRBV7-9, the J call TRBJ1-1; the D is unclear. CDR1 is SEHNR and CDR2 is FQNEAQ in the germline V gene (reference sequence). Trimming removed 3 bases from V and 4 bases from J, with 9 bases in between. The CDR3 extends over 13 amino acids. CDR3 protein: CASSFGGSTEAFF. CDR3 DNA sequence: TGTGCCAGCAGCTTCGGAGGGAGCACTGAAGCTTTCTTT. The whole variable domain, remainder taken from reference TRBV7-9 and TRBJ1-1, is DTGVSQNPRHKITKRGQNVTFRCDPISEHNRLYWYRQTLGQGPEFLTYFQNEAQLEKSRLLSDRFSAERPKGSFSTLEIQRTEQGDSAMYLCASSFGGSTEAFFGQGTRLTVV.

The chain recombines TRBV4-1 with TRBJ2-7, with TRBD2 identical over 8 bases. V lost 4 bases, J lost 3 bases, and 11 bases stayed unmatched. Per germline, CDR1 MGHRA and CDR2 YSYEKL. CDR3 length: 16 residues. The CDR3 region is CASSPLGRVRGYEQYF. In DNA, the CDR3 is TGCGCCAGCAGCCCCCTCGGGAGGGTCCGTGGCTACGAGCAGTACTTC.

The J gene is TRBJ1-5, the V gene TRBV19; D remains unclear. V was trimmed by 7 bases and J by 8 bases, leaving 18 bases between them. In germline, CDR1 is LNHDA, CDR2 SQIVND (reference sequence). There are 14 residues in the CDR3. CDR3 DNA: TGTGCCAGTACCCTCCTCGGAGGTATCGAGCCCCAGCATTTT. Its protein product is CASTLLGGIEPQHF.

The chain has TRBV5-5 and TRBJ2-7, with D perhaps given as TRBD1 or TRBD2 (5 bases each). This CDR3 spans 15 amino acids. V dropped 4 bases and J dropped 2 bases, with 16 bases sitting between them. Germline V gene sequence: CDR1 SGHKS, CDR2 YYEKEE (reference sequence). The chain's CDR3 is CASSPGPGRTYEQYF. CDR3 DNA sequence: TGTGCCAGCAGCCCGGGACCGGGTAGAACCTACGAGCAGTACTTC.

V is TRBV6-5 and J is TRBJ1-5, with D unclear. V gave up 7 bases and J gave up 0 bases, with 7 bases separating them. The CDR3 covers 13 residues. Germline CDR1 and CDR2: MNHEY and SVGAGI. The CDR3 DNA reads TGTGCCAGCATGGGCTATAGCAATCAGCCCCAGCATTTT. Translated, it gives CASMGYSNQPQHF.

This chain links TRBV6-6 with TRBJ2-7, with 9 nucleotides matching TRBD2. The V and J ends lost 6 bases and 4 bases, in that order; junction bases with no gene match: 10. The germline gives CDR1 MNHNY, CDR2 SVGAGI (reference sequence). The CDR3 sequence is 15 residues long. The CDR3 coding sequence is TGTGCCAGCAGCTCTATAGCGGGGGAGAGATACGAGCAGTACTTC. Protein sequence: CASSSIAGERYEQYF.

The chain links TRBV11-2 to TRBJ1-3, with unresolved D. Per the germline V gene, CDR1 is SGHAT and CDR2 is FQNNGV. The CDR3 covers 15 residues. The V gene lost 5 bases and the J gene lost 0 bases, with 11 bases spanning the gap. CDR3: CASSPGFSSGNTIYF. DNA for the CDR3: TGTGCCAGCAGCCCGGGCTTCAGCTCTGGAAACACCATATATTTT.

The DNA of the CDR3 is TGTGCCAGCAGCCCAGGACTAGCGGGTTTCAATGAGCAGTTCTTC. The encoded protein is CASSPGLAGFNEQFF. J is TRBJ2-1 and V is TRBV5-6; the match to TRBD2 covers 11 bases. The CDR3 has 15 residues. V lost 4 bases and J lost 6; bases outside the gene matches: 6. CDR1 is SGHDT, CDR2 YYEEEE, per germline. Drawing the rest from reference TRBV5-6 and TRBJ2-1, the complete variable domain is DAGVTQSPTHLIKTRGQQVTLRCSPKSGHDTVSWYQQALGQGPQFIFQYYEEEERQRGNFPDRFSGHQFPNYSSELNVNALLLGDSALYLCASSPGLAGFNEQFFGPGTRLTVL.

The chain combines TRBV18 with TRBJ2-2; D is ambiguous. Trimming left V 6 bases short and J 6 bases short, with 11 bases between. CDR3 size: 13 residues. Germline V gene data show CDR1 as KGHSH and CDR2 as LQKENI. CDR3 DNA: TGTGCCAGCTCTCCAAGCGAGGCCGGGGAGCTGTTTTTT. Translating gives CASSPSEAGELFF.